This T cell receptor (beta chain) originates from a study of blood T cells in healthy people across ages. It was with a sample-barcoded 5' primer and a J-beta primer mix that a second PCR of about 6 to 12 cycles was run. TCRdb passed the 5' RACE reads through MiXCR, listing each CDR3 protein once. This sample yields more than 1,000,000 distinct CDR3 sequences, of which approximately 26% are seen a single time; about 0.8% belongs to the top ten. There were healthy Caucasian individuals from Russia, aged about 6 to 100, serving as donors. These same data were also listed under a study on T cells of mothers and their children.

The origin of this receptor is a girl aged 2 to 9 in good health. Sequencing input: blood.

The CDR3 DNA reads TGCAGTGCTAGAGGGACGGGTGAAAAACTGTTTTTT. This sequence encodes CSARGTGEKLFF. This chain connects TRBV20-1 to TRBJ1-4; D not resolved. The CDR3 consists of 12 residues. V lost 1 base, J lost 7 bases, and 7 bases lay in between. Looked up from germline, CDR1 is DFQATT and CDR2 is SNEGSKA (reference sequence).